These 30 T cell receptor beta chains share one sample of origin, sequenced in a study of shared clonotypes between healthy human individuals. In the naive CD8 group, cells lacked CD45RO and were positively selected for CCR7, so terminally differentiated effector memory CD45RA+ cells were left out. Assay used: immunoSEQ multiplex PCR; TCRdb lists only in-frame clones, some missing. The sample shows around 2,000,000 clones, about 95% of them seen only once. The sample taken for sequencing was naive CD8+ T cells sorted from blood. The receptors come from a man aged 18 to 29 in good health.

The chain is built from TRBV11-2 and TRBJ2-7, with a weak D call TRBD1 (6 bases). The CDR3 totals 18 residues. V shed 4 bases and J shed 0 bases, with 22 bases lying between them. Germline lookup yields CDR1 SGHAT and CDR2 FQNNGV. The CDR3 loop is CASSWTSSTGFVSYEQYF. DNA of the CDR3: TGTGCCAGCAGCTGGACTTCAAGCACAGGGTTCGTCTCCTACGAGCAGTACTTC.

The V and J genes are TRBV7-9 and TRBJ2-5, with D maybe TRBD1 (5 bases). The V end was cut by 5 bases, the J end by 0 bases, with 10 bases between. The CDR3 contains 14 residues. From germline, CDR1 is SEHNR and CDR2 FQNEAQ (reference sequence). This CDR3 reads CASSRSGNQETQYF. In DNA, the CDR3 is TGTGCCAGCAGCCGATCAGGGAACCAAGAGACCCAGTACTTC.

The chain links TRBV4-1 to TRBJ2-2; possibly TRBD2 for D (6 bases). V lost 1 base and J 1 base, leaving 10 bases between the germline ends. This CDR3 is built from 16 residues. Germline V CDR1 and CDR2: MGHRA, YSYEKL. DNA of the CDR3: TGCGCCAGCAGCCAAGGGGAGGCGGTGAACACCGGGGAGCTGTTTTTT. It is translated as CASSQGEAVNTGELFF.

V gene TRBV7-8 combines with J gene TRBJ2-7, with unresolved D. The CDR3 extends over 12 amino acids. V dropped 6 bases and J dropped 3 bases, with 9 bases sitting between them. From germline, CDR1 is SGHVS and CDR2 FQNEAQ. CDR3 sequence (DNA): TGTGCCAGCAGTCCGGGCAACTACGAGCAGTACTTC. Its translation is CASSPGNYEQYF.

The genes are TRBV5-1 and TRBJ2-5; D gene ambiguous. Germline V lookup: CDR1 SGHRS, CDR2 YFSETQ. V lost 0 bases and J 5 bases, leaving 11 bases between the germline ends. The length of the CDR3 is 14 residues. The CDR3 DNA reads TGCGCCAGCAGCTTGGTGGACGCGCCCGAGACCCAGTACTTC. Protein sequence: CASSLVDAPETQYF.

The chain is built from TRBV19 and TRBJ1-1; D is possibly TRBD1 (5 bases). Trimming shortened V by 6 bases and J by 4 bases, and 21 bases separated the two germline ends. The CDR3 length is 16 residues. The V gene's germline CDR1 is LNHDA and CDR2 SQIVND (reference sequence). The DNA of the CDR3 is TGTGCCAGTAGCGCGAAATATTGGGGCGTCGGCACTGAAGCTTTCTTT. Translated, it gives CASSAKYWGVGTEAFF.

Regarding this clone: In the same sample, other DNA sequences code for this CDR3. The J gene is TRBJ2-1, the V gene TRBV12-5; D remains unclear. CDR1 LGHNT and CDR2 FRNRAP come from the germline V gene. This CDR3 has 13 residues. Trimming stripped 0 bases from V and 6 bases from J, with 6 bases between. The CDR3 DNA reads TGTGCTAGTGGTTTGGTACTGGGCAATGAGCAGTTCTTC. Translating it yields CASGLVLGNEQFF.

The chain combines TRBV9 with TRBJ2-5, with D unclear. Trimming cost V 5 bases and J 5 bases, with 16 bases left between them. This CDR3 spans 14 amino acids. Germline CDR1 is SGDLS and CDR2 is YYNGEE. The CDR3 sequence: CASSEGNFRETQYF. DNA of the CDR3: TGTGCCAGCAGTGAAGGGAACTTTAGGGAGACCCAGTACTTC.

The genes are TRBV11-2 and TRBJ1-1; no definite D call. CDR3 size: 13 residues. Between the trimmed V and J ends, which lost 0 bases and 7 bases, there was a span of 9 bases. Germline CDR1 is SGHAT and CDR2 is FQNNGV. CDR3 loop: CASSLEAFGEAFF. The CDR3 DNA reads TGTGCCAGCAGCTTAGAGGCGTTTGGTGAAGCTTTCTTT.

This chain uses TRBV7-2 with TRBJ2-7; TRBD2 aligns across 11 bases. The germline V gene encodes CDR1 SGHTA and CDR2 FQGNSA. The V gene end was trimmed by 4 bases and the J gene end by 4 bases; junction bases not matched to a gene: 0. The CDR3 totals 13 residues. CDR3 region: CASSWTSGYEQYF. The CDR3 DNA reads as TGTGCCAGCAGCTGGACTAGCGGGTACGAGCAGTACTTC.

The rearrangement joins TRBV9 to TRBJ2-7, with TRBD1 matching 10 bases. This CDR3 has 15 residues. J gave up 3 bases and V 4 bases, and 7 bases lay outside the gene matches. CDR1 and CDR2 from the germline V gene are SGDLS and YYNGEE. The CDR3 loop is CASSPETGGIYEQYF. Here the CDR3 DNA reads TGTGCCAGCAGCCCGGAGACAGGGGGCATCTACGAGCAGTACTTC. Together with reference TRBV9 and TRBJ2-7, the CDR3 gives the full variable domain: DSGVTQTPKHLITATGQRVTLRCSPRSGDLSVYWYQQSLDQGLQFLIQYYNGEERAKGNILERFSAQQFPDLHSELNLSSLELGDSALYFCASSPETGGIYEQYFGPGTRLTVT.

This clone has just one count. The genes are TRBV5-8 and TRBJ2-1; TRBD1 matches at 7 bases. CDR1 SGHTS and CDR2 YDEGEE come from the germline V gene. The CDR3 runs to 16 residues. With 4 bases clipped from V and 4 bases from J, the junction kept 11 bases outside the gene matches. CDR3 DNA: TGTGCCAGCAGCCGACGGCCGGGACAGAAGTACAATGAGCAGTTCTTC. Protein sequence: CASSRRPGQKYNEQFF.

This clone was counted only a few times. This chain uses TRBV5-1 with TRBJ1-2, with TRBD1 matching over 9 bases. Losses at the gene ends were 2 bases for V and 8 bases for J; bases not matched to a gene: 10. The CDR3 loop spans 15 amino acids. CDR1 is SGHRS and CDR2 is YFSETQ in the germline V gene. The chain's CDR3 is CASSFSPGTGNGYTF. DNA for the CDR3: TGCGCCAGCAGCTTCAGTCCCGGGACAGGGAACGGCTACACCTTC.

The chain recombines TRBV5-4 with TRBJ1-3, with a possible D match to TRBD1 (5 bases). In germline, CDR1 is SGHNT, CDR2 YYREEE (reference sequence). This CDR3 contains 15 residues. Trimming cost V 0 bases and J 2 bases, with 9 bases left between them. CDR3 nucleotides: TGTGCCAGCAGCTTGGAGGCAGGGCCTGGAAACACCATATATTTT. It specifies CASSLEAGPGNTIYF.

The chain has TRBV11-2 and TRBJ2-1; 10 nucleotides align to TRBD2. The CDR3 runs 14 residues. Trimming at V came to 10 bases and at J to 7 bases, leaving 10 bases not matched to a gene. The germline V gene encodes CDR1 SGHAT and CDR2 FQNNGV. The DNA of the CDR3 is TGTGCCACCTCCTTTCTAGCGGGGGTTAATGAGCAGTTCTTC. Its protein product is CATSFLAGVNEQFF.

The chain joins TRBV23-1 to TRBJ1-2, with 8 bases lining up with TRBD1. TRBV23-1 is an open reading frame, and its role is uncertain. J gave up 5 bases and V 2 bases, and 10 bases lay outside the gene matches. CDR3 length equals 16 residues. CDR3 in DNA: TGCGCCAGCAGTCAAGGGACAGGAGCAGGAGCTTATGGCTACACCTTC. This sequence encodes CASSQGTGAGAYGYTF.

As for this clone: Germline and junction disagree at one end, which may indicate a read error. DNA of the CDR3: TGTGCCAGCAGCTTAGCACACGGAGTAGTCTTT. Residues: CASSLAHGVVF. V is TRBV11-2 and J is TRBJ1-1; D is unclear. This CDR3 contains 11 residues. The germline V gene has CDR1 SGHAT and CDR2 FQNNGV.

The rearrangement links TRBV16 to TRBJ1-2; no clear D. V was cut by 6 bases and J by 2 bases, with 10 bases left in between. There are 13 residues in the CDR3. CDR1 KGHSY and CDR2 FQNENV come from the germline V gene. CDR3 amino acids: CASSPSENYGYTF. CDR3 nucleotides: TGTGCCAGCAGTCCATCAGAGAACTATGGCTACACCTTC.

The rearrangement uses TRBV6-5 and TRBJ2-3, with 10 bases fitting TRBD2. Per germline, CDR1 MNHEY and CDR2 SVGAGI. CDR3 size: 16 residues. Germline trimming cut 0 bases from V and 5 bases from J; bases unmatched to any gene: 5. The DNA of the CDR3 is TGTGCCAGCAGTTACTCGCTAGCGGGGGTACGAGATACGCAGTATTTT. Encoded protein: CASSYSLAGVRDTQYF.

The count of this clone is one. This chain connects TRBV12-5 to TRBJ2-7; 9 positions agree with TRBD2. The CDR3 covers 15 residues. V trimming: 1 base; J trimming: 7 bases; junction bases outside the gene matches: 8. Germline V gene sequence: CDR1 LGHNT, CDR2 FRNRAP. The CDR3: CASGLDQREAWEQYF. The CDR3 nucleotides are TGTGCTAGTGGTTTGGACCAGCGGGAGGCTTGGGAGCAGTACTTC.

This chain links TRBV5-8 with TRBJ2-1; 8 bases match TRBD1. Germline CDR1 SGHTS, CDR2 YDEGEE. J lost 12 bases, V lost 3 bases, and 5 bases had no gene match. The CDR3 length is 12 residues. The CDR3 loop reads CASSYGTGGQFF. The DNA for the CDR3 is TGTGCCAGCAGCTACGGGACAGGCGGGCAGTTCTTC. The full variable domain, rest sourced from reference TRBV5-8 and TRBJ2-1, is EAGVTQSPTHLIKTRGQQATLRCSPISGHTSVYWYQQALGLGLQFLLWYDEGEERNRGNFPPRFSGRQFPNYSSELNVNALELEDSALYLCASSYGTGGQFFGPGTRLTVL.

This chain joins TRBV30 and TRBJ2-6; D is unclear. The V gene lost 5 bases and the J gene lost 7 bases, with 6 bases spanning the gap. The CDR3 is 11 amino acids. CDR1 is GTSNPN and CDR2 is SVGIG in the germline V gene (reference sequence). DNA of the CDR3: TGTGCCTGGTCCGCAGCCAACGTCCTGACTTTC. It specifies CAWSAANVLTF.

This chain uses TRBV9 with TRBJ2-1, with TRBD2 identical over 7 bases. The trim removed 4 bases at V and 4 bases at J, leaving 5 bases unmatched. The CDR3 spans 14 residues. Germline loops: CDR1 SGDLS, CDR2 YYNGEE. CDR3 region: CASSLTGGYNEQFF. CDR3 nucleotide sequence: TGTGCCAGCAGCTTAACGGGGGGATACAATGAGCAGTTCTTC.

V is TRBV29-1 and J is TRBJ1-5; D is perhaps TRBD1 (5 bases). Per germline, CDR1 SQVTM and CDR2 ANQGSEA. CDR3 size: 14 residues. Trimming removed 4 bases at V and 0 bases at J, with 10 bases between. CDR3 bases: TGCAGCGTTGCGGGGGACGATAGCAATCAGCCCCAGCATTTT. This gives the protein CSVAGDDSNQPQHF.

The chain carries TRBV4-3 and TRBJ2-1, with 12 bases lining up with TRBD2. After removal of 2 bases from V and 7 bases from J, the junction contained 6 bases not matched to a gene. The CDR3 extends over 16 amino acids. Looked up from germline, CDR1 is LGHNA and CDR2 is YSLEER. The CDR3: CASSQNLAGGPNEQFF. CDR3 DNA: TGCGCCAGCAGCCAAAACCTAGCGGGAGGGCCTAATGAGCAGTTCTTC.

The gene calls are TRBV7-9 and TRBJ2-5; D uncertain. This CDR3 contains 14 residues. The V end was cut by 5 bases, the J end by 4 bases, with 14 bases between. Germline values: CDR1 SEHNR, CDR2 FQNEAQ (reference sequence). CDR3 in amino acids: CASSPTASGETQYF. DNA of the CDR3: TGTGCCAGCAGCCCAACAGCTTCGGGAGAGACCCAGTACTTC.

The CDR3 DNA reads TGTGCCAGCACCCCGGGAGAACCGTTTGAAGCTTTCTTT. Protein product: CASTPGEPFEAFF. The V call is TRBV11-2, the J call TRBJ1-1; D ambiguous. There are 13 residues in the CDR3. The germline V and J ends were trimmed by 7 bases and 7 bases, with 16 bases remaining between them. Germline CDR1 reads SGHAT; CDR2 reads FQNNGV.

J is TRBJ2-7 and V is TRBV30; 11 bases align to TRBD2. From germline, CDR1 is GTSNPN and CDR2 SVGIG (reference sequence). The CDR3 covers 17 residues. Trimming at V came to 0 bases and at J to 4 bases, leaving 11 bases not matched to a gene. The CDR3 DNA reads TGTGCCTGGAGTGTCCCCCATCCGGGACTAGCGGAATACGAGCAGTACTTC. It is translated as CAWSVPHPGLAEYEQYF.

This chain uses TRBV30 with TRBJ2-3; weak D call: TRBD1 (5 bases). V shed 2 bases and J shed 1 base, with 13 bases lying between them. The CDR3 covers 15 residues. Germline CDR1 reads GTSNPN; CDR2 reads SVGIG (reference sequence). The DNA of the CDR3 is TGTGCCTGGAGTTTAAGTGGGGCGGGCACAGATACGCAGTATTTT. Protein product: CAWSLSGAGTDTQYF. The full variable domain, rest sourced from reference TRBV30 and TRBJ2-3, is SQTIHQWPATLVQPVGSPLSLECTVEGTSNPNLYWYRQAAGRGLQLLFYSVGIGQISSEVPQNLSASRPQDRQFILSSKKLLLSDSGFYLCAWSLSGAGTDTQYFGPGTRLTVL.

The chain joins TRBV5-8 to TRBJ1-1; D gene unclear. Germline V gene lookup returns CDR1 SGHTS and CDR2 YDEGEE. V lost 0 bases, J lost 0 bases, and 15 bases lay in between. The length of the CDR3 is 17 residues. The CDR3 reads CASSLAAGLGMNTEAFF. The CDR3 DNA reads TGTGCCAGCAGCTTGGCGGCGGGTTTGGGGATGAACACTGAAGCTTTCTTT.